This record covers a single TCR beta chain. What it binds is not known. A read error may be the cause here, since a much bigger clone is one base away. The sample originates from a study of blood T cells in healthy people across ages. Findings of the study overall: With unsorted PBMCs, a conclusive comparison of naive versus antigen-experienced cells was not possible. The long-lived group displayed more naive CD4+ cells, plus higher diversity, than the aged donors did.

Sample-barcoded 5' priming and a J-beta primer mix drove a second PCR of roughly 6 to 12 cycles. One entry per CDR3 protein, called by TCRdb with MiXCR from the 5' RACE reads. The sample holds 750,000 to 950,000 distinct CDR3 sequences; 25% to 30% are singletons and the top ten take 10% to 13%. The CDR3 loop spans 16 amino acids. Separately, the same data were catalogued under a study of T cells of mothers and their children.

This TCR was sampled from a woman aged 40 to 50 in good health. Material: blood. This sequence joins TRBV12-3 or TRBV12-4 and TRBJ2-1; TRBD2 aligns across 8 bases. The J call may be in error: the DNA end matches TRBJ2-7 better. In DNA, the CDR3 is TGTGCCAGCAGTCCAACTACTAGCGGCACGTACAATGAGCAGTACTTC. It specifies CASSPTTSGTYNEQYF.